Shown below are 11 T cell receptor beta chains from a single sample sequenced in a study of tumor and adjacent non-tumor tissue in lung cancer. TCRbeta libraries were built with three rounds of nested PCR, modified from ARM-PCR. TCRdb used MiXCR to reprocess the multiplex PCR reads, holding one entry per CDR3 protein. Of 100,000 or so distinct CDR3 sequences in the sample, 80% were seen once. RNA was extracted from bulk tissue without any cell sorting. The normal lung tissue was taken more than 3 cm from the tumor edge. The sequenced sample was distant non-tumor lung tissue. These TCRs come from a man aged 55 to 70 with small cell lung cancer.

Many counts were recorded for this clonotype. This rearrangement joins TRBV5-1 to TRBJ1-1, with no clear D. Trimming took off 2 bases at V and 1 base at J, with 3 bases between the two ends. The CDR3 spans 12 residues. The germline CDR1 and CDR2 sequences are SGHRS and YFSETQ. The CDR3 bases are TGCGCCAGCAGCTTCGGGAACACTGAAGCTTTCTTT. Translated: CASSFGNTEAFF.

In this sample, this clonotype turned up once. The V gene is TRBV7-9, the J gene TRBJ2-7; a possible D gene is TRBD2 (6 bases). The CDR3 is 15 residues long. The germline V gene encodes CDR1 SEHNR and CDR2 FQNEAQ (reference sequence). Trimming cost V 6 bases and J 3 bases, with 18 bases left between them. CDR3 coding DNA: TGTGCCAGCAGTCTGATCGGGAGCGCGAACTACGAGCAGTACTTC. Protein product: CASSLIGSANYEQYF.

A word on this clonotype: The germline gene is not matched at one end of the junction; a read error may be the cause. The rearrangement uses TRBV4-1 and TRBJ2-2, with D hard to call. This CDR3 has 12 amino acids. Germline V gene sequence: CDR1 MGHRA, CDR2 YSYEKL. DNA for the CDR3: TGCGCCAGCAGCCACTCTACTCTTGACCTGTTGTTT. This sequence encodes CASSHSTLDLLF.

A word on this clonotype: The junction differs from germline at one of its ends, possibly a read error. The chain links TRBV4-2 to TRBJ2-1; maybe TRBD1 (6 bases). The DNA end favors TRBJ2-7, so the J call may be wrong. CDR1 LGHNA and CDR2 YNFKEQ come from the germline V gene. There are 15 residues in the CDR3. The CDR3 spells CASCHPQNRGGEQYF. The CDR3 nucleotides are TGTGCCAGCTGCCATCCGCAAAATCGAGGGGGTGAGCAGTACTTC.

The chain couples TRBV12-3 or TRBV12-4 to TRBJ1-1; a weak D match, TRBD1 (6 bases). V lost 8 bases to trimming and J lost 4 bases, with 11 bases between them. The CDR3 is 12 residues long. The CDR3 nucleotides are TGTGCCAGCTCCTGGGGGCCCACTGAAGCTTTCTTT. Its translation: CASSWGPTEAFF.

Points on this clonotype: Germline is not matched at one junction end, which may reflect a read error. The rearrangement uses TRBV5-5 and TRBJ2-1, with TRBD1 identical over 7 bases. Germline assignment: CDR1 SGHKS and CDR2 YYEKEE (reference sequence). This CDR3 contains 15 residues. The CDR3, as DNA: TGTGCCGGCAGCCCGGGGACAGTCTCCTACAATGAGCAATTCTTC. As protein: CAGSPGTVSYNEQFF. Together with reference TRBV5-5 and TRBJ2-1, the CDR3 gives the full variable domain: DAGVTQSPTHLIKTRGQQVTLRCSPISGHKSVSWYQQVLGQGPQFIFQYYEKEERGRGNFPDRFSARQFPNYSSELNVNALLLGDSALYLCAGSPGTVSYNEQFFGPGTRLTVL.

A remark on this clonotype: Without the conserved terminal phenylalanine or tryptophan, this CDR3 likely stems from a read error. The DNA is omitted, as the CDR3 cannot be located on it reliably, and the CDR3 follows TCRdb's listing. The chain recombines TRBV29-1 with TRBJ2-1; the table's D gene call, TRBD2, was not cross checked with the DNA. Germline V CDR1 and CDR2: SQVTM, ANQGSEA. The CDR3 sequence runs 15 residues, both termini included. CDR3 loop: CSGVPLRGYYNELFL.

By share of the sample, this clonotype is medium-sized. V gene TRBV6-1 combines with J gene TRBJ2-2; 10 positions match TRBD2. J was trimmed by 2 bases and V by 4 bases; bases with no gene match: 4. The CDR3 contains 16 residues. Germline V gene data show CDR1 as MNHNS and CDR2 as SASEGT. CDR3 sequence reads: CASSGLAGVNTGELFF. The CDR3 DNA sequence: TGTGCCAGCAGTGGGCTAGCGGGAGTAAACACCGGGGAGCTGTTTTTT.

About this clonotype: A read error may be the cause here, since a much bigger clone is one base away. This chain joins TRBV12-3 or TRBV12-4 and TRBJ2-3, with 10 nucleotides matching TRBD1. CDR3 length: 15 residues. This CDR3 is CSSNLDRGLTDTQYF. For the CDR3, the DNA is TGTTCCAGCAACCTCGACAGGGGGCTGACAGATACGCAGTATTTT.

This clonotype was seen only once. V gene TRBV11-2 combines with J gene TRBJ1-6; D is unresolved. The CDR3 length is 14 residues. V was cut by 2 bases and J by 9 bases, with 11 bases left in between. Germline V gene lookup returns CDR1 SGHAT and CDR2 FQNNGV. The CDR3 loop reads CASSLTGDTSPLHF. CDR3 DNA sequence: TGTGCCAGCAGCTTAACGGGCGATACTTCACCCCTCCACTTT.

The rearrangement links TRBV11-3 to TRBJ1-1, with TRBD1 identical over 8 bases. After removal of 7 bases from V and 11 bases from J, the junction contained 12 bases not matched to a gene. Germline-derived CDR1 and CDR2 are SGHNT and YENEEA. This CDR3 is 13 amino acids long. The CDR3: CASNFRIQGDAFF. Written as DNA, the CDR3 is TGTGCCAGCAACTTCCGCATACAGGGGGACGCTTTCTTT.